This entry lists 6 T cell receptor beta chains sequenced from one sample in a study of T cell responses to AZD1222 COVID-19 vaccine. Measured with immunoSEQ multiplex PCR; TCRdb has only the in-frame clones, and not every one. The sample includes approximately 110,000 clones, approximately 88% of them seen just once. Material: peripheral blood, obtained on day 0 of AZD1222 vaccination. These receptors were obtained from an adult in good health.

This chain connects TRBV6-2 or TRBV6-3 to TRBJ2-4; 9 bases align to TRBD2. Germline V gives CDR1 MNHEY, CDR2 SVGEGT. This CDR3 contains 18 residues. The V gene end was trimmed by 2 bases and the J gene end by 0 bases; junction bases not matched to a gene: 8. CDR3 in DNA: TGTGCCAGCAGTTACAATCGCGGGGGGGGACTAGCCAAAAACATTCAGTACTTC. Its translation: CASSYNRGGGLAKNIQYF.

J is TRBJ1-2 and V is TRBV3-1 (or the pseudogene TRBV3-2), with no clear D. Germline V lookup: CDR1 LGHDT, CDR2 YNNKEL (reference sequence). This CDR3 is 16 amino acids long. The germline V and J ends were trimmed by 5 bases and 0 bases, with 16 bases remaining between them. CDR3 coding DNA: TGTGCCAGCAGCTACGGGCAAGGAGTAACTAACTATGGCTACACCTTC. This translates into CASSYGQGVTNYGYTF.

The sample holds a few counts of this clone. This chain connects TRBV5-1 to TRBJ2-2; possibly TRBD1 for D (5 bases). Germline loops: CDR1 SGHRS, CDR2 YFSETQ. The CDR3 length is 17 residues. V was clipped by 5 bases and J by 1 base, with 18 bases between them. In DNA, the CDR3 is TGCGCCAGCAGGAGTGGCCAGGGCCTTAGGAACACCGGGGAGCTGTTTTTT. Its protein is CASRSGQGLRNTGELFF.

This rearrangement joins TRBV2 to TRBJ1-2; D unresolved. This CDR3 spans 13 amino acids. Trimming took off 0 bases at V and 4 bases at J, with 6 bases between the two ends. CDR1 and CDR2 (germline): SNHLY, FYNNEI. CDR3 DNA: TGTGCCAGCAGTGAAGCGGGCGGCTATGGCTACACCTTC. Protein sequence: CASSEAGGYGYTF.

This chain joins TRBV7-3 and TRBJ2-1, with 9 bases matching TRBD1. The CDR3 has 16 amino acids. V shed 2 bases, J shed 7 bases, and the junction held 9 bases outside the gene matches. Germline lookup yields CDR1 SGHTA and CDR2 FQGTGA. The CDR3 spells CASSLGGTGRRNEQFF. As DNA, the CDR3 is TGTGCCAGCAGCTTAGGGGGGACAGGGAGAAGGAATGAGCAGTTCTTC. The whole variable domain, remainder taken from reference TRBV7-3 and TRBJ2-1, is GAGVSQTPSNKVTEKGKYVELRCDPISGHTALYWYRQSLGQGPEFLIYFQGTGAADDSGLPNDRFFAVRPEGSVSTLKIQRTERGDSAVYLCASSLGGTGRRNEQFFGPGTRLTVL.

The CDR3 loop is CASSLDFSNYGYTF. The CDR3 DNA is TGTGCCAGCAGCTTGGATTTCTCCAACTATGGCTACACCTTC. The chain is built from TRBV5-4 and TRBJ1-2; D gene unclear. CDR1 is SGHNT, CDR2 YYREEE, per germline (reference sequence). The V end was cut by 0 bases, the J end by 2 bases, with 8 bases between. The CDR3 extends over 14 amino acids. Variable domain in full (rest from reference TRBV5-4 and TRBJ1-2): ETGVTQSPTHLIKTRGQQVTLRCSSQSGHNTVSWYQQALGQGPQFIFQYYREEENGRGNFPPRFSGLQFPNYSSELNVNALELDDSALYLCASSLDFSNYGYTFGSGTRLTVV.